This T cell receptor beta chain was observed in a study of read filtering for tumor transcriptome and immune sequencing. Across the whole study: R-ISS stage counts were 8 or 9 for I, about 15 for II, about seven for III.

From 300 to 450 ng of RNA, a library with molecular barcoded alpha/delta and beta/gamma adaptors was made. TCRdb reprocessed the reads via MiXCR and lists one record per CDR3 protein. There are more than 35,000 distinct CDR3 sequences in the sample; approximately 15% occur only once, and about two fifths lies in the top ten. The sequencing sample was made of a population of CD138-negative cells sorted from bone marrow. The TCR was taken from a donor aged 40 or older with multiple myeloma.

CDR3: CASADSLAKNIQYF. The CDR3 DNA follows: TGTGCCAGCGCAGACAGCCTAGCCAAAAACATTCAGTACTTC. V and J are TRBV28 and TRBJ2-4; D is possibly TRBD1 (5 bases). Germline V gene lookup returns CDR1 MDHEN and CDR2 SYDVKM. The germline V and J ends were trimmed by 8 bases and 0 bases, with 11 bases remaining between them. This CDR3 spans 14 amino acids.